This T cell receptor beta chain was observed in a study of CD8 T cells in ankylosing spondylitis. Deletions cut 6 bases from V and 15 bases from J, with 15 bases between. The CDR3 extends over 11 amino acids. Molecular-barcoded quantitative 5'-RACE produced these TCR beta libraries. TCRdb reprocessed the 5' RACE reads via MiXCR and lists one record per CDR3 protein. The sample lists fewer than 400,000 distinct CDR3 sequences, 7% to 9% occurring once. Points on this clonotype: The antigen remains undetermined.

Study observations and caveats: Certain motif variants had earlier been reported in reactive arthritis synovial fluid and blood. A motif of under 10 highly homologous TCR beta variants was seen as apparently characteristic of ankylosing spondylitis blood. Clones linked to disease were reported to show significant enrichment in matched ankylosing spondylitis synovial fluid.

The sequenced material came from blood, either unsorted or a sorted T cell fraction (not recorded which). This chain connects TRBV12-3 or TRBV12-4 to TRBJ2-1, with D maybe TRBD2 (6 bases). The TCR originated in a male donor with ankylosing spondylitis. The CDR3 bases are TGTGCCAGCAGATCGATGGGGAGGCTGTTCTTC. Translating gives CASRSMGRLFF.